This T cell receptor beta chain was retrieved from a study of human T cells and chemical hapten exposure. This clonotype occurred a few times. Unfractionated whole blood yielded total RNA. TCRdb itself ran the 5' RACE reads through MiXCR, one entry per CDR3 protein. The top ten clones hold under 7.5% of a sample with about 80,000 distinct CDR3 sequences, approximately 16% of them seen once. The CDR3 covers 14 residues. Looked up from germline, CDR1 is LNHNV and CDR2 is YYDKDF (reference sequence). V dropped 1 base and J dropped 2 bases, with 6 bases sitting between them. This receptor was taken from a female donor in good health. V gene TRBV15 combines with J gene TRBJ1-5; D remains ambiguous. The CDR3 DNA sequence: TGTGCCACCAGCAGAGGTAAGGGCAATCAGCCCCAGCATTTT. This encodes CATSRGKGNQPQHF. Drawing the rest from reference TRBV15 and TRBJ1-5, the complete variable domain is DAMVIQNPRYQVTQFGKPVTLSCSQTLNHNVMYWYQQKSSQAPKLLFHYYDKDFNNEADTPDNFQSRRPNTSFCFLDIRSPGLGDTAMYLCATSRGKGNQPQHFGDGTRLSIL.